Following are 14 T cell receptor beta chains from one sample sequenced in a study of blood T cells in healthy people across ages. A second roughly 7 to 11 cycle PCR used barcoded and J-beta primers. In TCRdb, the 5' RACE reads were re-called with MiXCR into one record per CDR3 protein. Of hundreds of thousands of distinct CDR3 sequences listed, 25% to 30% are singletons. The sequenced sample was blood. The receptors were gathered from a woman over 75 in good health.

This clonotype showed up many times. The V gene is TRBV6-2 or TRBV6-3, the J gene TRBJ2-7; D is unresolved. CDR3 size: 12 residues. V lost 5 bases and J 1 base, leaving 6 bases between the germline ends. Germline CDR1 reads MNHEY; CDR2 reads SVGEGT. The CDR3 region has the DNA TGTGCCAGCAGTACGTTTTCCTACGAGCAGTACTTC. It specifies CASSTFSYEQYF.

This clonotype came up a few times. The chain uses TRBV6-5 and TRBJ1-2; D is perhaps TRBD1 (6 bases). Trimming removed 5 bases at V and 7 bases at J, with 17 bases between. This CDR3 has 14 residues. Germline loops: CDR1 MNHEY, CDR2 SVGAGI. CDR3 DNA sequence: TGTGCCAGCAGTCCGGGACAACGGATAAGTGGCTACACCTTC. Amino acids: CASSPGQRISGYTF.

As regards this clonotype: Given a much more abundant clone one base away, this may be a read error. This chain connects TRBV7-2 to TRBJ1-1; D gene unclear. Germline V CDR1 and CDR2: SGHTA, FQGNSA. This CDR3 spans 12 amino acids. V shed 8 bases and J shed 1 base, with 8 bases lying between them. The CDR3 spells CASGYGNTEAFF. CDR3 coding DNA: TGTGCCAGCGGGTACGGGAACACTGAAGCTTTCTTT.

This clonotype was seen more than once but under ten times. The chain has TRBV30 and TRBJ2-4, with D hard to call. Germline CDR1 reads GTSNPN; CDR2 reads SVGIG (reference sequence). The CDR3 is 12 amino acids. V lost 7 bases to trimming and J lost 8 bases, with 15 bases between them. The DNA of the CDR3 is TGTGCCTCGAGGACGGGTCTGGACATTCAGTACTTC. It yields the protein CASRTGLDIQYF.

The V and J genes are TRBV6-4 and TRBJ2-7; perhaps TRBD1 as D (7 bases). Germline CDR1 is MRHNA and CDR2 is SNTAGT. Trimming removed 6 bases at V and 3 bases at J, with 15 bases between. CDR3 length: 14 residues. Here the CDR3 reads CASSQQGTFYEQYF. As DNA, the CDR3 is TGTGCCAGCAGCCAACAGGGGACTTTCTACGAGCAGTACTTC.

This clonotype was seen a handful of times. The chain links TRBV20-1 to TRBJ2-7, with TRBD2 as a possible D gene (6 bases). The V end was cut by 0 bases, the J end by 0 bases, with 9 bases between. The CDR3 has 14 residues. Germline CDR1 and CDR2: DFQATT and SNEGSKA (reference sequence). DNA for the CDR3: TGCAGTGCTAGAGAGCTGGGAGGCTCCTACGAGCAGTACTTC. Encoded protein: CSARELGGSYEQYF.

This clonotype was seen ten or more times. This chain uses TRBV6-1 with TRBJ1-2; D unclear. The CDR3 contains 14 residues. Trimming cost V 5 bases and J 4 bases, with 14 bases left between them. In germline, CDR1 is MNHNS, CDR2 SASEGT. DNA of the CDR3: TGTGCCAGCAGTCGGGGAACAGTCGGCTATGGCTACACCTTC. Its protein is CASSRGTVGYGYTF.

Concerning this clonotype: A clone one base away is much larger, so this may be a read error. The rearrangement joins TRBV29-1 to TRBJ2-5; D gene uncertain. V lost 7 bases to trimming and J lost 5 bases, with 8 bases between them. The CDR3 has 10 amino acids. The germline gives CDR1 SQVTM, CDR2 ANQGSEA. The CDR3 DNA follows: TGCAGCGCTGCCCATGAGACCCAGTACTTC. Translating it yields CSAAHETQYF.

For this clonotype: Just one base apart from a much larger clone, this may be a read error. The chain has TRBV7-8 and TRBJ1-2, with D tentatively TRBD1 (5 bases). The germline V gene has CDR1 SGHVS and CDR2 FQNEAQ. This CDR3 region has 15 residues. The CDR3 DNA reads as TGTGCCGGCAGTCGTCGGGACGACCAGAACTATGGCTACACCTTC. Protein: CAGSRRDDQNYGYTF.

This clonotype has ten or more counts. The gene calls are TRBV18 and TRBJ2-3, with a possible D match to TRBD1 (6 bases). Per the germline V gene, CDR1 is KGHSH and CDR2 is LQKENI. The CDR3 is made up of 13 amino acids. Trimming stripped 5 bases from V and 2 bases from J, with 8 bases between. CDR3 coding DNA: TGTGCCAGCTCAAGGGACACCACAGATACGCAGTATTTT. It encodes CASSRDTTDTQYF.

The rearrangement joins TRBV4-2 to TRBJ1-1, with a possible D match to TRBD1 (6 bases). Germline lookup yields CDR1 LGHNA and CDR2 YNFKEQ. V lost 1 base, J lost 5 bases, and 11 bases lay in between. This CDR3 has 14 amino acids. CDR3 sequence reads: CASSQGGGGTEAFF. CDR3 coding DNA: TGTGCCAGCAGCCAAGGAGGGGGGGGGACTGAAGCTTTCTTT.

This clonotype was detected many times. The rearrangement links TRBV28 to TRBJ2-1; D not resolved. CDR1 is MDHEN and CDR2 is SYDVKM in the germline V gene. V lost 3 bases to trimming and J lost 8 bases, with 8 bases between them. CDR3 length equals 12 residues. The CDR3: CASSFDGHEQFF. In DNA, the CDR3 is TGTGCCAGCAGTTTTGACGGGCATGAGCAGTTCTTC.

The J gene is TRBJ2-1, the V gene TRBV2; D is ambiguous. CDR3 length equals 15 residues. The germline V gene encodes CDR1 SNHLY and CDR2 FYNNEI. With 1 base removed from V and 2 bases from J, the gap between germline ends came to 9 bases. The CDR3 coding sequence is TGTGCCAGCAGTGAAGACCAAGGCGCCTACAATGAGCAGTTCTTC. It specifies CASSEDQGAYNEQFF.

This clonotype was counted many times. This sequence joins TRBV5-1 and TRBJ1-2; D perhaps matches TRBD1 (6 bases). The CDR3 is made up of 15 amino acids. The ends were cut back, 4 bases at V and 4 bases at J, with 17 bases in the middle. CDR1 and CDR2 (germline): SGHRS, YFSETQ. CDR3 sequence (DNA): TGCGCCAGCAGCCATTCTAAAGACAGGAGCTATGGCTACACCTTC. Its protein is CASSHSKDRSYGYTF.